This TCR beta chain comes out of a study of OX40 agonist ivuxolimab in advanced cancers. Study outcomes and limitations: By week 6 at 0.1 to 3.0 mg/kg, blood CD4+ and CD8+ T cells had expanded clonally.

Of note for this clone: Its antigen remains unknown.

Germline CDR1 reads SGHDT; CDR2 reads YYEEEE. Deletions cut 4 bases from V and 0 bases from J, with 19 bases between. The CDR3 spans 17 residues. Here immunoSEQ multiplex PCR was the method, and the copy in TCRdb shows in-frame clones only, minus some. This sample has more than 100,000 clones; more than 85% occur once, and the top ten carry more than 1%. The chain uses TRBV5-6 and TRBJ1-1, with D perhaps matching TRBD1 (6 bases). This sequence originates from an adult with an advanced solid tumor such as melanoma, head and neck, liver or kidney cancer. The material sequenced was CD4+ or CD8+ T cells sorted from blood, taken in a trial of the OX40 agonist ivuxolimab. CDR3 amino acids: CASSPLGGGQMNTEAFF. CDR3 coding DNA: TGTGCCAGCAGCCCATTGGGCGGGGGGCAAATGAACACTGAAGCTTTCTTT.